Included here is one TCR beta chain sequence, with context. What it recognizes is unknown. The data are from a study of tumor-infiltrating lymphocytes in localized non-small cell lung cancer. Study-wide background: Some samples were collected after neoadjuvant chemotherapy; smokers, never-smokers and several histologies were included.

Germline V lookup: CDR1 SGHTA, CDR2 FQGNSA. The V gene lost 2 bases and the J gene lost 6 bases, with 28 bases spanning the gap. This CDR3 contains 19 residues. Study-level points and caveats: Compared with uninvolved lung, tumors showed higher T cell infiltration by TCRbeta sequencing. IM1 and IM2 tumors showed no difference in T-cell fraction. Available tissue quantity limited TCR sequencing to a patient subset.

Profiled with immunoSEQ multiplex PCR; TCRdb holds only in-frame clones, not every one. The sample has some 7,100 clones; 76% are singletons. The sample consisted of uninvolved lung tissue not adjacent to the tumor. The chain couples TRBV7-2 to TRBJ1-1; D may be TRBD1 (6 bases). The TCR comes from a human donor with non-small cell lung cancer. CDR3 amino acids: CASSLNPTGTGIKTAEAFF. The CDR3 DNA is TGTGCCAGCAGCTTAAACCCCACAGGAACAGGGATAAAGACTGCTGAAGCTTTCTTT.